A selection of T cell receptor beta chains follows, all from one sample in a study of regulatory T cells in long-lasting Graves disease. TCRdb re-derived calls from the multiplex PCR reads in MiXCR, one entry per CDR3 protein. The sample consists of roughly 320,000 distinct CDR3 sequences, approximately 16% of them appearing once. These data were also reused for a study on T cells in Graves' hyperthyroidism and ophthalmopathy.

The source was peripheral blood mononuclear cells (PBMCs), collected at new diagnosis, from a patient treated with antithyroid drugs. The receptor set was obtained from a middle-aged man with Graves disease. Each CDR3 is given with its conserved first and last residue. The D gene is left open where the match is weak. The size entry is marked missing in some rows and otherwise reads once, few, many or a size class.

clone_size: -
d_call: -
j_call: TRBJ2-2
v_call: TRBV15
cdr3_aa: CATSRDFFGYTGELFF
cdr3_nt: TGTGCCACCAGCAGAGACTTTTTCGGGTACACCGGGGAGCTGTTTTTT

clone_size: -
d_call: TRBD2
j_call: TRBJ2-1
v_call: TRBV28
cdr3_aa: CASSPMAGGGEQFF
cdr3_nt: TGTGCCAGCAGCCCTATGGCGGGGGGAGGTGAGCAGTTCTTC

clone_size: few
d_call: -
j_call: TRBJ2-3
v_call: TRBV7-9
cdr3_aa: CASSPSPLIDTQYF
cdr3_nt: TGTGCCAGCAGCCCAAGTCCCCTAATAGATACGCAGTATTTT

clone_size: few
d_call: -
j_call: TRBJ1-3
v_call: TRBV3-1
cdr3_aa: CASAGARGGNTIYF
cdr3_nt: TGTGCCAGCGCGGGGGCGCGGGGTGGAAACACCATATATTTT

clone_size: many
d_call: -
j_call: TRBJ2-2
v_call: TRBV7-3
cdr3_aa: CASSLLQGWTGELFF
cdr3_nt: TGTGCCAGCAGCTTATTACAGGGCTGGACCGGGGAGCTGTTTTTT

clone_size: many
d_call: -
j_call: TRBJ2-7
v_call: TRBV5-1
cdr3_aa: CASSLVDENYEQYF
cdr3_nt: TGCGCCAGCAGCTTGGTGGACGAGAACTACGAGCAGTACTTC

clone_size: many
d_call: TRBD1
j_call: TRBJ1-2
v_call: TRBV2
cdr3_aa: CANQGGAVSTF
cdr3_nt: TGTGCCAACCAAGGGGGCGCGGTTTCCACCTTC

clone_size: -
d_call: TRBD1
j_call: TRBJ1-6
v_call: TRBV2
cdr3_aa: CASRATGNENSPLHF
cdr3_nt: TGTGCCAGCAGAGCGACAGGGAACGAGAATTCACCCCTCCACTTT

clone_size: many
d_call: -
j_call: TRBJ2-3
v_call: TRBV7-9
cdr3_aa: CASSPREANTDTQYF
cdr3_nt: TGTGCCAGCAGCCCGAGAGAGGCTAACACAGATACGCAGTATTTT

clone_size: many
d_call: TRBD1
j_call: TRBJ2-5
v_call: TRBV27
cdr3_aa: CASSPGTGGAETQYF
cdr3_nt: TGTGCCAGCAGTCCGGGGACAGGGGGCGCCGAGACCCAGTACTTC

clone_size: few
d_call: -
j_call: TRBJ2-7
v_call: TRBV4-2
cdr3_aa: CASSQDWGELYEQYF
cdr3_nt: TGTGCCAGCAGCCAAGATTGGGGTGAACTCTACGAGCAGTACTTC

clone_size: many
d_call: -
j_call: TRBJ1-1
v_call: TRBV6-1
cdr3_aa: CASSGRVGMNTEAFF
cdr3_nt: TGTGCCAGCAGTGGGCGGGTTGGGATGAACACTGAAGCTTTCTTT

clone_size: many
d_call: -
j_call: TRBJ2-3
v_call: TRBV11-2
cdr3_aa: CASSLDRGGTSTDTQYF
cdr3_nt: TGTGCCAGCAGCTTAGATCGTGGCGGTACTAGCACAGATACGCAGTATTTT

clone_size: many
d_call: -
j_call: TRBJ1-2
v_call: TRBV2
cdr3_aa: CASSEGGGRNGYTF
cdr3_nt: TGTGCCAGCAGTGAAGGGGGGGGAAGAAATGGCTACACCTTC

clone_size: many
d_call: -
j_call: TRBJ2-5
v_call: TRBV28
cdr3_aa: CASSLLPATETQYF
cdr3_nt: TGTGCCAGCAGTTTATTGCCAGCGACGGAGACCCAGTACTTC

clone_size: many
d_call: -
j_call: TRBJ2-7
v_call: TRBV7-6
cdr3_aa: CASSLGVGRSEQYF
cdr3_nt: TGTGCCAGCAGCTTAGGTGTCGGCCGGAGCGAGCAGTACTTC

clone_size: many
d_call: -
j_call: TRBJ1-2
v_call: TRBV5-1
cdr3_aa: CASSFDHNYGYTF
cdr3_nt: TGTGCCAGCAGTTTCGACCATAACTATGGCTACACCTTC

clone_size: few
d_call: -
j_call: TRBJ1-4
v_call: TRBV7-6
cdr3_aa: CASSLESGTATNEKLFF
cdr3_nt: TGTGCCAGCAGCTTAGAATCAGGAACGGCAACTAATGAAAAACTGTTTTTT

clone_size: few
d_call: TRBD1
j_call: TRBJ1-4
v_call: TRBV5-1
cdr3_aa: CASAQGTGFEKLFF
cdr3_nt: TGCGCCAGCGCTCAGGGGACAGGGTTTGAAAAACTGTTTTTT

clone_size: -
d_call: TRBD1
j_call: TRBJ2-7
v_call: TRBV29-1
cdr3_aa: CSARTGLTYEQYF
cdr3_nt: TGCAGCGCAAGGACAGGCCTTACCTACGAGCAGTACTTC

clone_size: many
d_call: -
j_call: TRBJ1-5
v_call: TRBV6-1
cdr3_aa: CASSDQRGQPQHF
cdr3_nt: TGTGCCAGCAGTGACCAGCGTGGCCAGCCCCAGCATTTT

clone_size: many
d_call: -
j_call: TRBJ2-5
v_call: TRBV20-1
cdr3_aa: CSAGDTYQETQYF
cdr3_nt: TGCAGTGCTGGAGACACGTACCAAGAGACCCAGTACTTC

clone_size: few
d_call: TRBD1
j_call: TRBJ2-2
v_call: TRBV18
cdr3_aa: CASSLGTGTDTGELFF
cdr3_nt: TGTGCCAGCTCTCTTGGGACAGGGACGGACACCGGGGAGCTGTTTTTT

clone_size: many
d_call: TRBD1
j_call: TRBJ2-1
v_call: TRBV28
cdr3_aa: CASSSGGPSLPQFF
cdr3_nt: TGTGCCAGCAGTTCAGGGGGCCCTAGTCTTCCGCAGTTCTTC

clone_size: many
d_call: -
j_call: TRBJ1-1
v_call: TRBV19
cdr3_aa: CASSMWNPGRDTEAFF
cdr3_nt: TGTGCCAGTAGTATGTGGAATCCGGGACGTGACACTGAAGCTTTCTTT

clone_size: many
d_call: TRBD2
j_call: TRBJ2-3
v_call: TRBV7-2
cdr3_aa: CASSLSGGAPQYF
cdr3_nt: TGTGCCAGCAGCCTTAGCGGGGGGGCCCCGCAGTATTTT

clone_size: -
d_call: -
j_call: TRBJ2-2
v_call: TRBV2
cdr3_aa: CASSERQITGELFF
cdr3_nt: TGTGCCAGCAGTGAACGGCAGATCACCGGGGAGCTGTTTTTT

clone_size: few
d_call: -
j_call: TRBJ2-7
v_call: TRBV24-1
cdr3_aa: CATSDLRGYYEQYF
cdr3_nt: TGTGCCACCAGTGATTTGCGGGGATACTACGAGCAGTACTTC

clone_size: many
d_call: -
j_call: TRBJ2-7
v_call: TRBV4-1
cdr3_aa: CASSQDGGRSYEQYF
cdr3_nt: TGCGCCAGCAGCCAAGATGGAGGGAGGTCCTACGAGCAGTACTTC